This paragraph reports one TCR beta chain. Its cognate antigen is unknown. This table comes from immunoSEQ multiplex PCR, and its TCRdb copy is limited to in-frame clones, with some not included. The profile shows some 120,000 clones, roughly 84% of them singletons. Second-dose schedules of about 4 or about 12 weeks were combined. The V gene lost 6 bases and the J gene lost 10 bases, with 10 bases spanning the gap. This CDR3 region has 11 residues. Per the germline V gene, CDR1 is ENHRY and CDR2 is SYGVKD. These data are taken from a study of T cell responses to AZD1222 COVID-19 vaccine. Findings and caveats of the study: The number of AZD1222 recipients seropositive at baseline was only five or six. The reported proportion of spike-specific TCRs targeting unmutated variant regions was nearly half.

This clonotype originated in an adult who received the AZD1222 COVID-19 vaccine. The chain links TRBV10-3 to TRBJ2-1, with a possible D match to TRBD1 (6 bases). Material: peripheral blood, obtained 28 days after the second AZD1222 dose. The CDR3 protein is CAISYREEQFF. DNA of the CDR3: TGTGCCATCAGCTACAGGGAGGAGCAGTTCTTC.